One and the same sample provided the 4 T cell receptor beta chains below, sequenced in a study of blood T cell repertoires in COVID-19. Repertoires were generated with immunoSEQ multiplex PCR, while TCRdb's copy carries only in-frame clones and drops some. The repertoire has 150,000 to 200,000 clones, 81% of them found once; the top ten carry around 10%. Sequenced: peripheral blood. These receptors were obtained from a man aged 55 to 69 with active or convalescent COVID-19.

The rearrangement links TRBV11-2 to TRBJ1-5; D not certain. Trimming took off 3 bases at V and 7 bases at J, with 13 bases between the two ends. The CDR3 is 14 amino acids. Germline CDR1 and CDR2: SGHAT and FQNNGV. CDR3 nucleotide sequence: TGTGCCAGCAGCTTTTCGACGGGTGGACAGCCCCAGCATTTT. Its protein is CASSFSTGGQPQHF.

The rearrangement joins TRBV5-1 to TRBJ2-3, with D possibly matching TRBD1 (5 bases). The germline V and J ends were trimmed by 0 bases and 6 bases, with 5 bases remaining between them. Germline values: CDR1 SGHRS, CDR2 YFSETQ. The CDR3 totals 12 residues. The CDR3 bases are TGCGCCAGCAGCTTGGAGGGGGATACGCAGTATTTT. Translating it yields CASSLEGDTQYF.

The rearrangement links TRBV5-1 to TRBJ2-3; D unresolved. CDR1 SGHRS and CDR2 YFSETQ come from the germline V gene. The CDR3 totals 12 residues. V was pared by 1 base and J by 4 bases, with 4 bases between. As DNA, the CDR3 is TGCGCCAGCAGCTTGACAGCAGATACGCAGTATTTT. Its protein is CASSLTADTQYF.

This sequence joins TRBV2 and TRBJ1-1; the D gene is possibly TRBD1 (6 bases). The V gene lost 7 bases and the J gene lost 1 base, with 13 bases spanning the gap. The CDR3 covers 14 residues. The germline V gene has CDR1 SNHLY and CDR2 FYNNEI. The CDR3 here is CASIPRTANTEAFF. CDR3 bases: TGTGCCAGCATACCGAGGACAGCGAACACTGAAGCTTTCTTT.